A single sample is the source of the 14 T cell receptor beta chains below, sequenced in a study of PD-1 blockade in mismatch repair-deficient tumors. Sequencing used immunoSEQ multiplex PCR; TCRdb keeps in-frame clones, though not all of them. The repertoire has around 40,000 clones, about 85% of them found once; the top ten carry nearly 4%. Sequenced here: peripheral blood, sampled roughly 76 weeks after starting pembrolizumab. The receptors originated from an adult with mismatch repair-deficient cancer.

The V and J genes are TRBV19 and TRBJ1-2; 7 nucleotides agree with TRBD1. Per the germline V gene, CDR1 is LNHDA and CDR2 is SQIVND (reference sequence). Trimming removed 6 bases from V and 4 bases from J; junction bases left unmatched: 5. CDR3 length equals 13 residues. CDR3 DNA sequence: TGTGCCAGTAGCGAGGGGGCCTTCTATGGCTACACCTTC. Protein sequence: CASSEGAFYGYTF.

The chain couples TRBV2 to TRBJ2-2; 8 bases fit TRBD2. The V segment lost 7 bases and the J segment 5 bases; nucleotides outside the gene matches: 6. Germline V gene data show CDR1 as SNHLY and CDR2 as FYNNEI. This CDR3 has 14 residues. The CDR3 loop reads CASIQRGGTGELFF. Here the CDR3 DNA reads TGTGCCAGCATCCAACGGGGGGGAACCGGGGAGCTGTTTTTT.

The chain couples TRBV18 to TRBJ2-2; 8 nucleotides agree with TRBD1. The germline V gene encodes CDR1 KGHSH and CDR2 LQKENI. The J segment lost 0 bases and the V segment lost 4 bases, leaving 4 bases of the junction unmatched. The CDR3 runs 16 residues. Here the CDR3 reads CASSQAGQANTGELFF. The CDR3 region has the DNA TGTGCCAGCTCACAGGCGGGACAGGCGAACACCGGGGAGCTGTTTTTT.

The chain carries TRBV28 and TRBJ2-7; 7 nucleotides match TRBD1. CDR1 is MDHEN and CDR2 is SYDVKM in the germline V gene. The J segment lost 6 bases and the V segment lost 6 bases, leaving 14 bases of the junction unmatched. The CDR3 has 15 amino acids. CDR3 sequence reads: CASRHSGGAHIEQYF. In DNA form, the CDR3 reads TGTGCCAGCAGACATTCAGGGGGTGCCCATATCGAGCAGTACTTC.

V and J are TRBV2 and TRBJ2-5; tentatively, D is TRBD2 (6 bases). CDR1 is SNHLY and CDR2 is FYNNEI in the germline V gene. This CDR3 has 16 amino acids. V shed 6 bases and J shed 0 bases, with 17 bases lying between them. The CDR3 reads CASRNKDYLNQETQYF. CDR3 DNA sequence: TGTGCCAGCAGGAATAAGGACTACTTGAACCAAGAGACCCAGTACTTC. Filled out from reference TRBV2 and TRBJ2-5, the complete variable domain reads EPEVTQTPSHQVTQMGQEVILRCVPISNHLYFYWYRQILGQKVEFLVSFYNNEISEKSEIFDDQFSVERPDGSNFTLKIRSTKLEDSAMYFCASRNKDYLNQETQYFGPGTRLLVL.

The chain couples TRBV5-1 to TRBJ2-7; D may be TRBD2 (9 bases). Germline CDR1 reads SGHRS; CDR2 reads YFSETQ. The CDR3 consists of 15 residues. V shed 4 bases and J shed 3 bases, with 17 bases lying between them. The CDR3 nucleotides are TGCGCCAGCAGCCAGGGGGCTAGCGGGAACTACGAGCAGTACTTC. It specifies CASSQGASGNYEQYF.

The chain uses TRBV11-1 and TRBJ2-1; D unresolved. With 5 bases removed from V and 6 bases from J, the gap between germline ends came to 11 bases. CDR1 SGHAT and CDR2 FQDESV come from the germline V gene (reference sequence). The CDR3 length is 13 residues. CDR3 in amino acids: CASSDHGRNEQFF. The CDR3 DNA sequence: TGTGCCAGCAGCGATCACGGGCGCAATGAGCAGTTCTTC.

This clone was seen once. The rearrangement uses TRBV7-3 and TRBJ2-3; TRBD2 matches at 15 bases. CDR3 length equals 17 residues. Germline CDR1 is SGHTA and CDR2 is FQGTGA. Germline trimming cut 4 bases from V and 4 bases from J; bases unmatched to any gene: 6. The DNA of the CDR3 is TGTGCCAGCAGCTCTGGACTAGCGGGAGGGCAGTCAGATACGCAGTATTTT. Amino acids: CASSSGLAGGQSDTQYF.

There are a few counts of this clone. The V call is TRBV11-3, the J call TRBJ2-7; D may match TRBD1 or TRBD2 (6 bases each). Trimming stripped 7 bases from V and 1 base from J, with 14 bases between. The CDR3 runs 14 residues. Germline CDR1 is SGHNT and CDR2 is YENEEA. CDR3 amino acids: CASNQEGESYEQYF. CDR3 DNA sequence: TGTGCCAGCAACCAGGAGGGGGAGTCCTACGAGCAGTACTTC. Variable domain in full (rest from reference TRBV11-3 and TRBJ2-7): EAGVVQSPRYKIIEKKQPVAFWCNPISGHNTLYWYLQNLGQGPELLIRYENEEAVDDSQLPKDRFSAERLKGVDSTLKIQPAELGDSAVYLCASNQEGESYEQYFGPGTRLTVT.

The J gene is TRBJ2-4, the V gene TRBV14; either TRBD1 or TRBD2 may fit D (5 bases each). The CDR3 has 15 residues. V was clipped by 3 bases and J by 6 bases, with 15 bases between them. CDR1 and CDR2 (germline): SGHDN, FVKESK. This CDR3 reads CASSHGTPRRNIQYF. The CDR3 DNA sequence: TGTGCCAGCAGCCACGGGACCCCGAGGCGAAACATTCAGTACTTC.

The gene calls are TRBV5-1 and TRBJ2-5, with D possibly matching TRBD1 (6 bases). The germline V and J ends were trimmed by 2 bases and 5 bases, with 10 bases remaining between them. This CDR3 spans 13 amino acids. The germline gives CDR1 SGHRS, CDR2 YFSETQ. In DNA form, the CDR3 reads TGCGCCAGCAGCTTACAGGGTCCCGAGACCCAGTACTTC. Translating it yields CASSLQGPETQYF.

This clone showed up just a few times. The V gene is TRBV29-1, the J gene TRBJ1-2; 9 bases match TRBD1. CDR1 SQVTM and CDR2 ANQGSEA come from the germline V gene. The CDR3 has 12 amino acids. The J segment lost 7 bases and the V segment lost 7 bases, leaving 7 bases of the junction unmatched. CDR3 in amino acids: CSGGDRVSGYTF. DNA of the CDR3: TGCAGCGGAGGGGACAGGGTGTCTGGCTACACCTTC.

The rearrangement joins TRBV25-1 to TRBJ1-1; weak D call: TRBD1 (5 bases). V was cut by 6 bases and J by 0 bases, with 20 bases left in between. The CDR3 loop spans 17 amino acids. Germline V gene lookup returns CDR1 MGHDK and CDR2 SYGVNS. The CDR3 region has the DNA TGTGCCAGCAGACCAAGCGACAGCGCTTTAATGAACACTGAAGCTTTCTTT. Its protein is CASRPSDSALMNTEAFF. The whole variable domain, filled in from reference TRBV25-1 and TRBJ1-1, reads EADIYQTPRYLVIGTGKKITLECSQTMGHDKMYWYQQDPGMELHLIHYSYGVNSTEKGDLSSESTVSRIRTEHFPLTLESARPSHTSQYLCASRPSDSALMNTEAFFGQGTRLTVV.

The rearrangement uses TRBV5-1 and TRBJ1-2; 11 bases line up with TRBD1. Germline V gene sequence: CDR1 SGHRS, CDR2 YFSETQ. The CDR3 extends over 17 amino acids. After removal of 2 bases from V and 4 bases from J, the junction contained 10 bases not matched to a gene. In nucleotides, the CDR3 is TGCGCCAGCAGCTTAACGGGGACAGGGGGAGACGGCTATGGCTACACCTTC. Amino acid sequence: CASSLTGTGGDGYGYTF. Full variable domain (outside the CDR3, taken from reference TRBV5-1 and TRBJ1-2): KAGVTQTPRYLIKTRGQQVTLSCSPISGHRSVSWYQQTPGQGLQFLFEYFSETQRNKGNFPGRFSGRQFSNSRSEMNVSTLELGDSALYLCASSLTGTGGDGYGYTFGSGTRLTVV.